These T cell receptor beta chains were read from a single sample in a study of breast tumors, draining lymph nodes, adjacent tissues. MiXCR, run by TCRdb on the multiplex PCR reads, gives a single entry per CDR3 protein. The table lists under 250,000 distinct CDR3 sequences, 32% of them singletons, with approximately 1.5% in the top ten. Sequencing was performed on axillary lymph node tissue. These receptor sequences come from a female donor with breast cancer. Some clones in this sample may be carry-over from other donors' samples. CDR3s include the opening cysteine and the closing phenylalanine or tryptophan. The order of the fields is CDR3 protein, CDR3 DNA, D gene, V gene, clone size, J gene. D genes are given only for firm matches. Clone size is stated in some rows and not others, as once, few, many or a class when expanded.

CDR3: CASSQGNAGNTIYF
DNA: TGTGCCAGCAGCCAAGGGAATGCTGGAAACACCATATATTTT
D: -
V: TRBV3-1
size: -
J: TRBJ1-3

CDR3: CSVDRGLAASSYNEQFF
DNA: TGCAGCGTTGATAGGGGACTAGCGGCGAGCTCCTACAATGAGCAGTTCTTC
D: TRBD2
V: TRBV29-1
size: many
J: TRBJ2-1

CDR3: CASRGNRGGNQPQHF
DNA: TGTGCCAGCAGAGGCAACAGGGGGGGGAATCAGCCCCAGCATTTT
D: TRBD1
V: TRBV2
size: many
J: TRBJ1-5

CDR3: CASSETPPQGGSYEQYF
DNA: TGTGCCAGCAGTGAAACCCCCCCGCAGGGGGGGTCCTACGAGCAGTACTTC
D: -
V: TRBV2
size: many
J: TRBJ2-7

CDR3: CATSDLRVSGSSYNEQFF
DNA: TGTGCCACCAGTGATTTGCGGGTTAGCGGGAGCTCCTACAATGAGCAGTTCTTC
D: TRBD2
V: TRBV24-1
size: many
J: TRBJ2-1

CDR3: CAISMEDNPGNTIYF
DNA: TGTGCCATCAGTATGGAGGACAACCCTGGAAACACCATATATTTT
D: -
V: TRBV10-3
size: many
J: TRBJ1-3

CDR3: CASSLDRERHGYTF
DNA: TGTGCCAGCAGCTTGGACAGGGAGCGGCATGGCTACACCTTC
D: TRBD1
V: TRBV7-8
size: -
J: TRBJ1-2

CDR3: CASSLVLGGTQYF
DNA: TGTGCCAGCAGCTTAGTGCTAGGGGGTACGCAGTATTTT
D: -
V: TRBV7-2
size: -
J: TRBJ2-3

CDR3: CSASSGLAGGYEQYF
DNA: TGCAGTGCTAGTTCAGGGCTAGCGGGAGGTTACGAGCAGTACTTC
D: TRBD2
V: TRBV20-1
size: -
J: TRBJ2-7

CDR3: CATSDPGQGQAEQYF
DNA: TGTGCCACCAGTGATCCCGGACAGGGTCAGGCCGAGCAGTACTTC
D: TRBD1
V: TRBV24-1
size: many
J: TRBJ2-7

CDR3: CASSVSGGTYEQYF
DNA: TGTGCCAGCAGCGTCTCCGGAGGCACCTACGAGCAGTACTTC
D: -
V: TRBV9
size: many
J: TRBJ2-7

CDR3: CASSLKHSGSEKLFF
DNA: TGTGCCAGCTCACTTAAACACAGCGGGAGTGAAAAACTGTTTTTT
D: -
V: TRBV18
size: -
J: TRBJ1-4

CDR3: CSAREGEKLFF
DNA: TGCAGTGCTAGAGAGGGCGAAAAACTGTTTTTT
D: -
V: TRBV20-1
size: -
J: TRBJ1-4

CDR3: CASSHPKLGTTGELFF
DNA: TGTGCCAGCAGTCACCCAAAACTAGGAACCACCGGGGAGCTGTTTTTT
D: -
V: TRBV6-6
size: few
J: TRBJ2-2

CDR3: CASSLATSRRDTQYF
DNA: TGTGCCAGCAGCTTAGCCACTTCGAGGCGTGATACGCAGTATTTT
D: -
V: TRBV11-2
size: many
J: TRBJ2-3

CDR3: CAISNTGLVGANVLTF
DNA: TGTGCCATCAGTAATACAGGGTTGGTAGGGGCCAACGTCCTGACTTTC
D: -
V: TRBV10-3
size: -
J: TRBJ2-6

CDR3: CASMRDRGHQPQHF
DNA: TGTGCCAGTATGAGGGACAGGGGGCATCAGCCCCAGCATTTT
D: TRBD1
V: TRBV19
size: -
J: TRBJ1-5

CDR3: CASSSTLNYGYTF
DNA: TGTGCCAGCAGCTCGACCCTTAACTATGGCTACACCTTC
D: -
V: TRBV7-2
size: once
J: TRBJ1-2

CDR3: CASSLDGRGSYEQYF
DNA: TGCGCCAGCAGCTTGGACGGGAGGGGCTCCTACGAGCAGTACTTC
D: TRBD2
V: TRBV5-1
size: many
J: TRBJ2-7

CDR3: CASTTAGTSKGEQFF
DNA: TGTGCCAGCACCACTGCCGGGACTAGTAAGGGTGAGCAGTTCTTC
D: TRBD2
V: TRBV28
size: -
J: TRBJ2-1

CDR3: CASGPGGLAGDTQYF
DNA: TGCGCCAGCGGCCCGGGCGGACTAGCGGGAGATACGCAGTATTTT
D: TRBD2
V: TRBV5-1
size: -
J: TRBJ2-3

CDR3: CASSKGRDGYTF
DNA: TGCGCCAGCAGTAAAGGGCGGGATGGCTACACCTTC
D: -
V: TRBV5-1
size: -
J: TRBJ1-2

CDR3: CSALVASYEQYF
DNA: TGCAGTGCTTTGGTGGCTTCCTACGAGCAGTACTTC
D: -
V: TRBV20-1
size: many
J: TRBJ2-7

CDR3: CASSSTGSAGNTIYF
DNA: TGTGCCAGCAGTTCCACAGGGTCCGCTGGAAACACCATATATTTT
D: -
V: TRBV6-5
size: many
J: TRBJ1-3

CDR3: CASTPGGSGIGELFF
DNA: TGTGCCAGTACCCCCGGCGGGAGTGGTATCGGGGAGCTGTTTTTT
D: TRBD2
V: TRBV19
size: many
J: TRBJ2-2

CDR3: CASSVGTDNEQFF
DNA: TGCGCCAGCAGCGTCGGGACCGACAATGAGCAGTTCTTC
D: -
V: TRBV5-1
size: many
J: TRBJ2-1

CDR3: CASSLAGSEETQYF
DNA: TGCGCCAGCAGCTTAGCGGGGTCAGAGGAGACCCAGTACTTC
D: TRBD2
V: TRBV5-1
size: many
J: TRBJ2-5

CDR3: CASSLAYGSGANVLTF
DNA: TGTGCCAGCAGCTTAGCCTACGGATCTGGGGCCAACGTCCTGACTTTC
D: -
V: TRBV7-2
size: many
J: TRBJ2-6

CDR3: CASSPASVSTDTQYF
DNA: TGTGCCAGCTCACCCGCTAGCGTCAGCACAGATACGCAGTATTTT
D: -
V: TRBV18
size: few
J: TRBJ2-3

CDR3: CASRRLGSEQYF
DNA: TGTGCCAGTAGGCGACTGGGATCCGAGCAGTACTTC
D: -
V: TRBV19
size: many
J: TRBJ2-7

CDR3: CASSSDRGGEKLFF
DNA: TGTGCCAGCAGCTCAGACAGGGGAGGCGAAAAACTGTTTTTT
D: TRBD1
V: TRBV12-3/TRBV12-4
size: many
J: TRBJ1-4

CDR3: CAWQPGQGAWELFF
DNA: TGTGCCTGGCAGCCGGGACAGGGGGCCTGGGAGCTGTTTTTT
D: TRBD1
V: TRBV30
size: many
J: TRBJ2-2

CDR3: CAISEHGGDTGELFF
DNA: TGTGCCATCAGTGAGCACGGGGGCGACACCGGGGAGCTGTTTTTT
D: -
V: TRBV10-3
size: many
J: TRBJ2-2

CDR3: CASSLDHEQYF
DNA: TGTGCCAGCAGCTTAGATCACGAGCAGTACTTC
D: -
V: TRBV11-2
size: many
J: TRBJ2-7

CDR3: CSVEGSGSNQPQHF
DNA: TGCAGCGTAGAGGGGTCAGGTAGTAATCAGCCCCAGCATTTT
D: -
V: TRBV29-1
size: -
J: TRBJ1-5

CDR3: CASSDRGAPNDEQYF
DNA: TGCGCCAGCAGCGACAGGGGGGCCCCAAACGACGAGCAGTACTTC
D: TRBD1
V: TRBV2
size: many
J: TRBJ2-7

CDR3: CASSVRIQGSGNTIYF
DNA: TGTGCCAGCAGCGTCCGAATACAGGGGTCCGGAAACACCATATATTTT
D: TRBD1
V: TRBV9
size: -
J: TRBJ1-3

CDR3: CASSLPQVLALDSTDTQYF
DNA: TGTGCCAGCAGCTTACCCCAAGTACTGGCGCTTGATAGCACAGATACGCAGTATTTT
D: -
V: TRBV7-9
size: many
J: TRBJ2-3

CDR3: CASSENEKLFF
DNA: TGTGCCAGCAGTGAAAATGAAAAACTGTTTTTT
D: -
V: TRBV28
size: many
J: TRBJ1-4

CDR3: CASSLGASVLSEQYF
DNA: TGTGCCAGCAGCTTGGGAGCTTCGGTCCTTTCCGAGCAGTACTTC
D: -
V: TRBV5-8
size: many
J: TRBJ2-7

CDR3: CSKGEVGRPGLEQFF
DNA: TGCAGTAAAGGGGAGGTTGGCAGACCGGGACTGGAGCAGTTCTTC
D: -
V: TRBV20-1
size: many
J: TRBJ2-1

CDR3: CSALRGQNIQYF
DNA: TGCAGTGCCCTACGGGGCCAAAACATTCAGTACTTC
D: -
V: TRBV20-1
size: many
J: TRBJ2-4

CDR3: CATSQAGGSWEKLFF
DNA: TGTGCCACCAGCCAGGCGGGGGGCAGTTGGGAAAAACTGTTTTTT
D: -
V: TRBV15
size: many
J: TRBJ1-4

CDR3: CSARGLATSTDTQYF
DNA: TGCAGTGCTAGGGGACTAGCGACTAGCACAGATACGCAGTATTTT
D: TRBD2
V: TRBV20-1
size: many
J: TRBJ2-3

CDR3: CSASGDRGINEQFF
DNA: TGCAGTGCTAGCGGGGACAGGGGAATCAATGAGCAGTTCTTC
D: TRBD1
V: TRBV20-1
size: many
J: TRBJ2-1

CDR3: CASSHLRFYGYTF
DNA: TGTGCCAGCAGTCACCTGCGGTTCTATGGCTACACCTTC
D: -
V: TRBV6-5
size: many
J: TRBJ1-2

CDR3: CASSQVVNEQYF
DNA: TGTGCCAGCAGCCAAGTCGTCAACGAGCAGTACTTC
D: -
V: TRBV3-1
size: many
J: TRBJ2-7

CDR3: CASGQGPTDTQYF
DNA: TGTGCCAGCGGGCAGGGCCCCACAGATACGCAGTATTTT
D: -
V: TRBV7-9
size: many
J: TRBJ2-3

CDR3: CASSIALLAGEGDTQYF
DNA: TGTGCCAGTAGTATAGCTCTACTAGCGGGAGAGGGAGATACGCAGTATTTT
D: TRBD2
V: TRBV19
size: -
J: TRBJ2-3

CDR3: CASSEVGYRGDTQYF
DNA: TGTGCCAGCAGTGAAGTAGGGTACCGGGGAGATACGCAGTATTTT
D: -
V: TRBV6-1
size: many
J: TRBJ2-3

CDR3: CASSPRKTGGTNQPQHF
DNA: TGTGCCAGCAGCCCCCGTAAGACAGGGGGCACCAATCAGCCCCAGCATTTT
D: TRBD1
V: TRBV3-1
size: many
J: TRBJ1-5

CDR3: CASSDLTSGTKDNEQFF
DNA: TGTGCCAGCAGTGACTTGACTAGCGGCACGAAGGACAATGAGCAGTTCTTC
D: TRBD2
V: TRBV6-4
size: once
J: TRBJ2-1

CDR3: CASSSWRDLNIQYF
DNA: TGTGCCAGCAGCTCGTGGCGGGACTTAAACATTCAGTACTTC
D: -
V: TRBV11-2
size: many
J: TRBJ2-4

CDR3: CASSLLTSGAPTDTQYF
DNA: TGTGCCAGCAGCCTTCTGACTAGCGGGGCCCCCACAGATACGCAGTATTTT
D: TRBD2
V: TRBV16
size: once
J: TRBJ2-3